The sequence of this T cell receptor beta chain was determined in a study of CD8 T cells in Susac syndrome. The study, taken as a whole, reports: It was acknowledged in the study that its TCR sequencing and HLA analysis involved a relatively small number of individuals.

CDR3 size: 15 residues. Germline CDR1 and CDR2: SGHNT and YYREEE (reference sequence). V was trimmed by 3 bases and J by 2 bases, leaving 12 bases between them. With regard to this clonotype: The target antigen is unknown.

cDNA came from around 0.54 to 1 ug RNA primed by random hexamers. Across 54 Vbeta and 13 Jbeta, TCR beta CDR3 was amplified with immunoSEQ multiplex PCR. TCRdb called the immunoSEQ multiplex PCR reads again in MiXCR, with one record for every CDR3 protein. The table has 100,000 to 150,000 distinct CDR3 sequences, about 92% seen once. The multiple sclerosis control cohort comprised treatment-naive individuals presenting with stable or active relapsing-remitting disease. The CD8+ and CD4+ T cells were negatively isolated, with the TEMRA cells enriched by FACS. The receptor comes from a human donor with multiple sclerosis. The rearrangement links TRBV5-4 to TRBJ2-4; D is possibly TRBD1 (6 bases). Sample: CD8+ T cells from PBMCs. The CDR3 region is CASSSTDRPKNIQYF. The CDR3, as DNA: TGTGCCAGCAGCTCTACGGACAGACCCAAAAACATTCAGTACTTC.